The 12 T cell receptor beta chains reported below all come from one sample, sequenced in a study of technical replicates of blood from a few donors. TCRdb keeps only in-frame clones here, not all; method: immunoSEQ multiplex PCR. This table holds approximately 85,000 clones, around 94% found once. Sequencing was done on a sample of T cells isolated from PBMCs. Receptor source: a human donor in good health.

The chain links TRBV7-2 to TRBJ2-3; 8 bases fit TRBD2. V lost 4 bases and J lost 8; bases outside the gene matches: 14. Germline V CDR1 and CDR2: SGHTA, FQGNSA. The CDR3 length is 16 residues. The CDR3 bases are TGTGCCAGCAGCTCCCCTGGTGGTAGCGGGGATGTTACGCAGTATTTT. Translation gives CASSSPGGSGDVTQYF. Drawing the rest from reference TRBV7-2 and TRBJ2-3, the complete variable domain is GAGVSQSPSNKVTEKGKDVELRCDPISGHTALYWYRQSLGQGLEFLIYFQGNSAPDKSGLPSDRFSAERTGGSVSTLTIQRTQQEDSAVYLCASSSPGGSGDVTQYFGPGTRLTVL.

The chain joins TRBV27 to TRBJ2-5, with 10 bases aligning to TRBD1. Looked up from germline, CDR1 is MNHEY and CDR2 is SMNVEV (reference sequence). V shed 5 bases and J 7 bases; nucleotides not matched to a gene: 13. The CDR3 has 16 residues. The CDR3 sequence: CASSVRSGTGARTQYF. CDR3 DNA: TGTGCCAGCAGTGTCCGGTCCGGGACAGGGGCAAGGACCCAGTACTTC.

The J gene is TRBJ2-2, the V gene TRBV11-3, with 7 bases aligning to TRBD1. Germline CDR1 and CDR2: SGHNT and YENEEA. After removal of 5 bases from V and 1 base from J, the junction contained 7 bases not matched to a gene. The CDR3 totals 16 residues. The CDR3 nucleotides are TGTGCCAGCAGCCCCCGACAGGGTTGGAACACCGGGGAGCTGTTTTTT. This translates into CASSPRQGWNTGELFF.

The chain links TRBV30 to TRBJ1-4; 7 bases fit TRBD1. Germline V lookup: CDR1 GTSNPN, CDR2 SVGIG (reference sequence). The junction had 5 bases not matched to a gene; V was cut back by 0 bases and J by 1 base. This CDR3 has 16 residues. The chain's CDR3 is CAWSVGQGETNEKLFF. The CDR3 region has the DNA TGTGCCTGGAGTGTAGGGCAGGGGGAAACTAATGAAAAACTGTTTTTT.

The chain carries TRBV9 and TRBJ1-2, with 8 nucleotides matching TRBD1. Germline-derived CDR1 and CDR2 are SGDLS and YYNGEE. There are 17 residues in the CDR3. J lost 2 bases, V lost 3 bases, and 12 bases had no gene match. The CDR3 spells CASSAENFTGGNYGYTF. CDR3 nucleotide sequence: TGTGCCAGCAGCGCGGAGAACTTTACAGGGGGAAACTATGGCTACACCTTC.

This clone has just one count. Germline and junction disagree at one end, which may indicate a read error. Other nucleotide sequences in the sample specify the same CDR3. V and J are TRBV13 and TRBJ2-3; 13 bases are a match to TRBD2. Per the germline V gene, CDR1 is PRHDT and CDR2 is FYEKMQ (reference sequence). The CDR3 sequence is 20 residues long. CDR3: CASSYYLGTSGAQSTDTQYF. CDR3 sequence (DNA): TGTGCTAGCAGCTACTACCTGGGGACTAGCGGGGCCCAGAGCACAGATACGCAGTATTTT.

The chain is built from TRBV6-5 and TRBJ2-1; 7 bases map to TRBD2. The CDR3 consists of 14 residues. Germline V gene sequence: CDR1 MNHEY, CDR2 SVGAGI. The CDR3: CAPYPGTKWDEQFF. DNA of the CDR3: TGTGCTCCTTACCCCGGGACTAAATGGGATGAGCAGTTCTTC.

This chain uses TRBV9 with TRBJ1-1; D remains unclear. The CDR3 extends over 15 amino acids. V lost 2 bases and J 1 base, leaving 12 bases between the germline ends. The germline gives CDR1 SGDLS, CDR2 YYNGEE. The chain's CDR3 is CASSVAFIANTEAFF. The CDR3 DNA is TGTGCCAGCAGCGTCGCCTTTATAGCGAACACTGAAGCTTTCTTT.

The V call is TRBV7-8, the J call TRBJ1-5; possibly TRBD1 for D (6 bases). The CDR3 has 12 residues. Germline V lookup: CDR1 SGHVS, CDR2 FQNEAQ. Trimming cost V 5 bases and J 6 bases, with 8 bases left between them. CDR3 amino acids: CASSMTGQPQHF. The CDR3 DNA is TGTGCCAGCAGCATGACAGGTCAGCCCCAGCATTTT.

This rearrangement joins TRBV4-1 to TRBJ1-5; D not resolved. Germline CDR1 and CDR2: MGHRA and YSYEKL. Deletions cut 1 base from V and 0 bases from J, with 7 bases between. The CDR3 totals 15 residues. The CDR3 loop is CASSQAGYSNQPQHF. For the CDR3, the DNA is TGCGCCAGCAGCCAAGCAGGCTATAGCAATCAGCCCCAGCATTTT.

This clone showed up just once. V usage is TRBV7-3 and J usage is TRBJ2-1; possible D gene TRBD2, 5 bases. Germline-derived CDR1 and CDR2 are SGHTA and FQGTGA. Trimming removed 5 bases from V and 7 bases from J, with 15 bases in between. The CDR3 loop spans 14 amino acids. CDR3 residues: CASSRDGLSNEQFF. DNA of the CDR3: TGTGCCAGCAGCCGAGACGGACTTTCTAATGAGCAGTTCTTC.

In this sample, this clone turned up once. This chain links TRBV7-6 with TRBJ1-1; 8 bases match TRBD1. The CDR3 contains 14 residues. Germline values: CDR1 SGHVS, CDR2 FNYEAQ. Trimming at V came to 4 bases and at J to 1 base, leaving 2 bases not matched to a gene. The CDR3 bases are TGTGCCAGCAGCTCAGGGGGCCCGAACACTGAAGCTTTCTTT. Translating it yields CASSSGGPNTEAFF.